This passage covers 22 T cell receptor beta chains from one sample sequenced in a study of blood T cells in healthy people across ages (dated by TCRdb to the mid-2010s). The protocol used for the library was 5' RACE. These reads were obtained on an Illumina HiSeq 2500. The second PCR ran for roughly 6 to 11 cycles and used a J-beta primer mix along with a sample-barcoded 5' primer. Starting from the raw public reads, TCRdb applied fastp trimming at Q25, assembled clones with MiXCR and retained in-frame beta chains. Identical CDR3 proteins give one entry, which carries the most common genes and DNA. This sample has roughly 1.5 million distinct CDR3 sequences in its table, and approximately 42% of those were observed once. The ten biggest clones cover approximately 4.1% of the sample. Material for sequencing was blood. Receptors originate from a woman aged 18-35 years in good health.

This clonotype was seen more than once but under ten times. This chain links TRBV29-1 with TRBJ1-1; no reliable D call. V lost 3 bases to trimming and J lost 3 bases, with 5 bases between them. The V gene's germline CDR1 is SQVTM and CDR2 ANQGSEA. CDR3 length: 11 residues. CDR3 DNA: TGCAGCGTTGACCGAGACACTGAAGCTTTCTTT. The encoded protein is CSVDRDTEAFF.

The chain recombines TRBV12-5 with TRBJ2-1; 12 nucleotides match TRBD2. The CDR3 loop spans 15 amino acids. J was trimmed by 7 bases and V by 5 bases; bases with no gene match: 6. Germline assignment: CDR1 LGHNT and CDR2 FRNRAP. The CDR3 sequence is CASGILAGGFNEQFF. The CDR3 nucleotides are TGTGCTAGTGGTATACTAGCGGGGGGATTTAATGAGCAGTTCTTC.

V and J are TRBV20-1 and TRBJ2-7, with D possibly matching TRBD1 (5 bases). Germline CDR1 and CDR2: DFQATT and SNEGSKA (reference sequence). The CDR3 length is 13 residues. Deletions cut 0 bases from V and 8 bases from J, with 14 bases between. The CDR3 here is CSARDATVQQQYF. For the CDR3, the DNA is TGCAGTGCTAGAGACGCGACAGTGCAGCAGCAGTACTTC.

The chain uses TRBV7-2 and TRBJ1-6, with TRBD1 identical over 8 bases. This CDR3 spans 15 amino acids. With V trimmed by 5 bases and J by 7 bases, 7 bases remained unmatched. Per germline, CDR1 SGHTA and CDR2 FQGNSA. In DNA, the CDR3 is TGTGCCAGCAGCACACAGGGGGTACAGAATTCACCCCTCCACTTT. Amino acid sequence: CASSTQGVQNSPLHF. Based on the CDR3 plus reference TRBV7-2 and TRBJ1-6, the full variable domain is GAGVSQSPSNKVTEKGKDVELRCDPISGHTALYWYRQSLGQGLEFLIYFQGNSAPDKSGLPSDRFSAERTGGSVSTLTIQRTQQEDSAVYLCASSTQGVQNSPLHFGNGTRLTVT.

The chain links TRBV20-1 to TRBJ1-1, with 12 nucleotides matching TRBD1. Germline V gene data show CDR1 as DFQATT and CDR2 as SNEGSKA (reference sequence). The CDR3 is 15 residues long. V gave up 6 bases and J gave up 5 bases; unmatched junction bases: 10. CDR3 coding DNA: TGCAGTGCGACCGGGACAGGGGGCAGGCGTACTGAAGCTTTCTTT. Amino acid sequence: CSATGTGGRRTEAFF.

Comment on this clonotype: An end of the junction differs from the germline gene, which may be a read error. The chain employs TRBV12-3 or TRBV12-4 and TRBJ1-2, with 8 nucleotides matching TRBD1. CDR3 length equals 18 residues. The CDR3 is CACSLKGTGFTANYGYTF. The CDR3, as DNA: TGTGCCTGCAGTTTAAAAGGGACAGGCTTTACAGCTAACTATGGCTACACCTTC.

Many counts were recorded for this clonotype. The V gene is TRBV12-3 or TRBV12-4, the J gene TRBJ2-5; 11 bases map to TRBD2. V trimming: 4 bases; J trimming: 9 bases; junction bases outside the gene matches: 7. CDR3 size: 14 residues. The CDR3 nucleotides read TGTGCCAGCAGTTCAACGACTAGCGGGGACGCCCAGTACTTC. This codes for CASSSTTSGDAQYF.

This chain joins TRBV20-1 and TRBJ1-4, with 7 bases matching TRBD1. The V gene end was trimmed by 2 bases and the J gene end by 9 bases; junction bases not matched to a gene: 9. The germline V gene encodes CDR1 DFQATT and CDR2 SNEGSKA (reference sequence). The CDR3 contains 14 residues. The CDR3 DNA follows: TGCAGTGCTAGAAGGACAGGACAAATGAAAAAACTGTTTTTT. This encodes CSARRTGQMKKLFF.

V and J are TRBV7-9 and TRBJ2-1; TRBD1 matches 7 bases. The CDR3 sequence is 14 residues long. V lost 5 bases, J lost 3 bases, and 4 bases stayed unmatched. Germline lookup yields CDR1 SEHNR and CDR2 FQNEAQ (reference sequence). CDR3 in DNA: TGTGCCAGCAGCGAGGGACAGTACTACAATGAGCAGTTCTTC. Protein sequence: CASSEGQYYNEQFF.

V is TRBV14 and J is TRBJ1-4, with D possibly matching TRBD1 (5 bases). The CDR3 length is 15 residues. V shed 1 base and J shed 6 bases, with 12 bases lying between them. Germline-derived CDR1 and CDR2 are SGHDN and FVKESK. CDR3 sequence reads: CASSQGGVWDEKLFF. As DNA, the CDR3 is TGTGCCAGCAGCCAAGGGGGGGTTTGGGATGAAAAACTGTTTTTT.

The chain uses TRBV4-3 and TRBJ2-1; D not resolved. The CDR3 length is 14 residues. V was cut by 4 bases and J by 7 bases, with 14 bases left in between. Germline CDR1 and CDR2: LGHNA and YSLEER. CDR3 protein: CASSLKARVNEQFF. CDR3 bases: TGCGCCAGCAGCCTAAAAGCCCGGGTGAATGAGCAGTTCTTC.

The genes are TRBV27 and TRBJ2-3; 13 nucleotides line up with TRBD2. In germline, CDR1 is MNHEY, CDR2 SMNVEV (reference sequence). The V gene end was trimmed by 5 bases and the J gene end by 4 bases; junction bases not matched to a gene: 6. This CDR3 comprises 16 residues. The CDR3 region has the DNA TGTGCCAGCAGTGGGACTAGCGGGGATGTGTCAGATACGCAGTATTTT. This gives the protein CASSGTSGDVSDTQYF.

This rearrangement joins TRBV20-1 to TRBJ2-1, with D possibly being TRBD1 (5 bases). Trimming removed 3 bases at V and 6 bases at J, with 9 bases between. This CDR3 is 12 amino acids long. The germline V gene has CDR1 DFQATT and CDR2 SNEGSKA (reference sequence). CDR3: CSASFQGNEQFF. For the CDR3, the DNA is TGCAGTGCTAGCTTCCAGGGCAATGAGCAGTTCTTC.

The CDR3 DNA is TGCGCCAGCAGCTTGTCCGCAGGGGGATACACTGAAGCTTTCTTT. Its translation is CASSLSAGGYTEAFF. The rearrangement links TRBV5-1 to TRBJ1-1; 7 positions agree with TRBD1. The CDR3 consists of 15 residues. Unmatched junction bases numbered 6, after V lost 1 base and J lost 3 bases. Germline CDR1 is SGHRS and CDR2 is YFSETQ.

This chain links TRBV13 with TRBJ1-1, with 7 bases matching TRBD1. Looked up from germline, CDR1 is PRHDT and CDR2 is FYEKMQ (reference sequence). V was clipped by 1 base and J by 11 bases; unmatched bases: 7. The CDR3 is made up of 13 amino acids. CDR3 in amino acids: CASSLARGRRAFF. CDR3 bases: TGTGCCAGCAGCTTAGCCAGGGGGAGGAGGGCTTTCTTT.

The chain is built from TRBV20-1 and TRBJ2-6; D is unclear. This CDR3 is built from 14 residues. Germline V gene sequence: CDR1 DFQATT, CDR2 SNEGSKA (reference sequence). The V end was cut by 6 bases, the J end by 0 bases, with 9 bases between. CDR3 sequence (DNA): TGCAGTGCCAATCAGCCCTCTGGGGCCAACGTCCTGACTTTC. Translated: CSANQPSGANVLTF.

Turning to this clonotype: One end of the junction varies from germline; a read error may be responsible. This chain connects TRBV6-5 to TRBJ2-3, with D tentatively TRBD1 (7 bases). The germline V gene encodes CDR1 MNHEY and CDR2 SVGAGI. The CDR3 length is 16 residues. CDR3 loop: CASSLQGGTSTDAQYF. DNA for the CDR3: TGTGCCAGCAGCTTGCAGGGGGGTACTAGCACAGATGCGCAGTATTTT.

A few counts support this clonotype. The V call is TRBV20-1, the J call TRBJ1-5; 7 positions match TRBD1. Germline trimming cut 1 base from V and 3 bases from J; bases unmatched to any gene: 3. The CDR3 has 14 amino acids. The germline V gene has CDR1 DFQATT and CDR2 SNEGSKA (reference sequence). The CDR3, as DNA: TGCAGTGCTAGAGTACAGGGGATCAATCAGCCCCAGCATTTT. Amino acids: CSARVQGINQPQHF.

This clonotype was found a few times. The rearrangement links TRBV7-2 to TRBJ2-5; the D is unclear. The V gene's germline CDR1 is SGHTA and CDR2 FQGNSA. CDR3 length equals 13 residues. V lost 5 bases to trimming and J lost 7 bases, with 14 bases between them. The CDR3 bases are TGTGCCAGCAGCCCGAAGGCTTTGGGGACCCAGTACTTC. Translation gives CASSPKALGTQYF.

The genes are TRBV11-2 and TRBJ2-7; 11 bases map to TRBD2. Trimming removed 5 bases from V and 2 bases from J; junction bases left unmatched: 5. From germline, CDR1 is SGHAT and CDR2 FQNNGV. This CDR3 comprises 15 residues. In DNA, the CDR3 is TGTGCCAGCAGCAAATATAGCGGGAGGGCCTACGAGCAGTACTTC. It is translated as CASSKYSGRAYEQYF.

This clonotype was seen a few times. The genes are TRBV5-1 and TRBJ1-1; TRBD1 is a possible D gene (6 bases). CDR1 is SGHRS and CDR2 is YFSETQ in the germline V gene. The V and J ends lost 0 bases and 4 bases respectively, with 13 bases between them. This CDR3 contains 15 residues. CDR3 sequence (DNA): TGCGCCAGCAGCTTGGCCCAGGGGATTGGCACTGAAGCTTTCTTT. Translating gives CASSLAQGIGTEAFF. The full variable domain, completed using reference TRBV5-1 and TRBJ1-1, is KAGVTQTPRYLIKTRGQQVTLSCSPISGHRSVSWYQQTPGQGLQFLFEYFSETQRNKGNFPGRFSGRQFSNSRSEMNVSTLELGDSALYLCASSLAQGIGTEAFFGQGTRLTVV.

This sequence joins TRBV3-1 and TRBJ2-3; 13 nucleotides line up with TRBD2. CDR3 length: 16 residues. Germline V gene lookup returns CDR1 LGHDT and CDR2 YNNKEL (reference sequence). Germline trimming cut 2 bases from V and 4 bases from J; bases unmatched to any gene: 3. The DNA of the CDR3 is TGTGCCAGCAGCCAACTAACTAGCGGGAGGGCAGATACGCAGTATTTT. Translation gives CASSQLTSGRADTQYF.